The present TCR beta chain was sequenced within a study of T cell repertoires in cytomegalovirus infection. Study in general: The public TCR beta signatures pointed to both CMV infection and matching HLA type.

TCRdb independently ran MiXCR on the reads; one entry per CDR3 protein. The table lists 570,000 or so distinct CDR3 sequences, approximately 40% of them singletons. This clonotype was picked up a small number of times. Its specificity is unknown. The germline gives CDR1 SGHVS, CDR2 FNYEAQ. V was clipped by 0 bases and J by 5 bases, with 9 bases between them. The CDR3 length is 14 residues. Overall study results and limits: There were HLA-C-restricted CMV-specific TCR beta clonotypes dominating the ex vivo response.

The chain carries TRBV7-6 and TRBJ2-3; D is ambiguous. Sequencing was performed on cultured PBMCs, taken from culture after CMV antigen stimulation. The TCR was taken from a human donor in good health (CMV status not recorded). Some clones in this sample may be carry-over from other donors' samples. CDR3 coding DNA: TGTGCCAGCAGCTTAGCGGGGTATCTAGATACGCAGTATTTT. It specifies CASSLAGYLDTQYF. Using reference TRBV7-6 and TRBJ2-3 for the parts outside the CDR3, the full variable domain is GAGVSQSPRYKVTKRGQDVALRCDPISGHVSLYWYRQALGQGPEFLTYFNYEAQQDKSGLPNDRFSAERPEGSISTLTIQRTEQRDSAMYRCASSLAGYLDTQYFGPGTRLTVL.